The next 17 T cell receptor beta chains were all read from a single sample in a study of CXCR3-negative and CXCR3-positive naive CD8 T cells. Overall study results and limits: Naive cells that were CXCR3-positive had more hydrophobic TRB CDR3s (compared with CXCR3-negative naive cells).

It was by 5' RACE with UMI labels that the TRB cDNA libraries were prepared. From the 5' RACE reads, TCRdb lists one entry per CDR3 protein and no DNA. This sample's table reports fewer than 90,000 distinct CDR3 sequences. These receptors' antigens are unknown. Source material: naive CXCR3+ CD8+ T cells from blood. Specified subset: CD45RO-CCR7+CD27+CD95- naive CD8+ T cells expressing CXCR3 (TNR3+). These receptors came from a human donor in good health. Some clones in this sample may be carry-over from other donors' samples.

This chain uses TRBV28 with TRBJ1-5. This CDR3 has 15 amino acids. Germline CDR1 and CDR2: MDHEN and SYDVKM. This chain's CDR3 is CASSPGTFSNQPQHF.

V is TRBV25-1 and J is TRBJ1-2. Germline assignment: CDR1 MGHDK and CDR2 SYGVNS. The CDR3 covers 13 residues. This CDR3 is CASSEFDGYGYTF.

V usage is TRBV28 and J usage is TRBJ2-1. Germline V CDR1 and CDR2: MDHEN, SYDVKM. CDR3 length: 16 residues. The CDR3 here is CASSLFPRSSYNEQFF.

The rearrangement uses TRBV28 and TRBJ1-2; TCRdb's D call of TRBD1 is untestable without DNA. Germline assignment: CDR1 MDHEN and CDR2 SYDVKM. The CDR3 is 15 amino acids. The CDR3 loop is CASSIYSRTGDGYTF.

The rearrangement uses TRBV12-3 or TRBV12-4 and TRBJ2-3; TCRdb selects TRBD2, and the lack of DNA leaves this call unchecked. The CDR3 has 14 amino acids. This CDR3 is CASSLGGAWDTQYF.

This chain's CDR3 is CASSSGSWQTQYF. V gene TRBV12-3 or TRBV12-4 combines with J gene TRBJ2-5. The CDR3 length is 13 residues.

The CDR3 reads CASSLSGATPIYEQYF. J is TRBJ2-7 and V is TRBV12-3 or TRBV12-4; the D call from TCRdb, TRBD1, cannot be confirmed without DNA. The CDR3 has 16 residues.

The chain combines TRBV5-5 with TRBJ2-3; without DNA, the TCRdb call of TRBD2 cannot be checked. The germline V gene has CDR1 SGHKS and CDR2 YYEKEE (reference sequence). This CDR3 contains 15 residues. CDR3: CASSQLAGVRDTQYF.

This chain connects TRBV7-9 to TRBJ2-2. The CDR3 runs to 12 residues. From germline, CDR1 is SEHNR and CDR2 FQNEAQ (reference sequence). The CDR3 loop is CASTKAAGELFF.

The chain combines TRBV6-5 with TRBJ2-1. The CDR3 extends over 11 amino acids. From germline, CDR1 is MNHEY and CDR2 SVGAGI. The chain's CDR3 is CASRGYNEQFF.

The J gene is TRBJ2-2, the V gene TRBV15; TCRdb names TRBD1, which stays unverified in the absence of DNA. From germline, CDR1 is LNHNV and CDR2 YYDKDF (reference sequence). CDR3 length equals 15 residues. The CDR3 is CATSEEGIVTGELFF.

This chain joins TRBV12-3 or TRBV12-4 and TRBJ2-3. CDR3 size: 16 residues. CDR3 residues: CASSFPWQTSTDTQYF.

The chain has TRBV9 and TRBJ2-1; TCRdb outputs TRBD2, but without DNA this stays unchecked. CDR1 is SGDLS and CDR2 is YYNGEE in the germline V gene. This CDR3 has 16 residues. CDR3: CASSVDLAGGLNEQFF.

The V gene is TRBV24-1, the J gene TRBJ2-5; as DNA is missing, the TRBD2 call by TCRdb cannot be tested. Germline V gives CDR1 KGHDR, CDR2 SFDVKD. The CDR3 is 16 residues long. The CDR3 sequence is CATKSPGTSGKETQYF.

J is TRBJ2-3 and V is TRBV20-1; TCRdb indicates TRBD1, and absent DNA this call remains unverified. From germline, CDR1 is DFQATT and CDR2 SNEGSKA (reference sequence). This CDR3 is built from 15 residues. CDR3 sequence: CSARVPGDLTDTQYF.

The CDR3 reads CASSFPGLTNPGELFF. This chain connects TRBV5-6 to TRBJ2-2. The CDR3 extends over 16 amino acids. The germline gives CDR1 SGHDT, CDR2 YYEEEE.

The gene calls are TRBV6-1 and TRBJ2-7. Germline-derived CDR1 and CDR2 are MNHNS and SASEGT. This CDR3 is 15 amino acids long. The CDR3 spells CASSELADLVYEQYF.